The sequence of this TCR beta chain was determined in a study of T cell responses to AZD1222 COVID-19 vaccine. The CDR3 is made up of 16 amino acids. With 3 bases removed from V and 7 bases from J, the gap between germline ends came to 16 bases. Germline CDR1 LGHNT, CDR2 FRNRAP. Study results and limitations: Regions 160-218 and 743-854 held dominance among vaccine-associated CD4 TCRs, which spanned spike. Clonal diversity may have been underestimated, and the donors were mostly white British, with more females than males. Baseline seropositives among AZD1222 recipients totaled only six or seven.

The table came from immunoSEQ multiplex PCR; TCRdb's copy has only in-frame clones and leaves some out. This table holds 120,000 to 150,000 clones, roughly 88% found once. Remarks on this clone: As yet, its antigen is unknown.

The chain couples TRBV12-5 to TRBJ1-6, with D tentatively TRBD1 (5 bases). This sample comprised peripheral blood, obtained on day 0 of AZD1222 vaccination. The sequence was collected from an adult in good health. DNA for the CDR3: TGTGCTAGTGGTTTATCGCACGGGACTGCCAATTCACCCCTCCACTTT. This sequence encodes CASGLSHGTANSPLHF.